This T cell receptor beta chain was observed in a study of a mutant IDH1 vaccine in newly diagnosed glioma. About the research overall: Patients were pretreated with radiotherapy, temozolomide, or both, mostly both.

TCRdb keeps only in-frame clones here, not all; method: immunoSEQ multiplex PCR. The table includes tens of thousands of clones, 65% detected once. Details on this clone: Its antigen is unknown.

Documented time point: week 47, end of study. All doses held 300 ug of mutant IDH1 20-mer peptide, with topical imiquimod. The germline V gene encodes CDR1 SEHNR and CDR2 FQNEAQ (reference sequence). The V gene lost 1 base and the J gene lost 11 bases, with 14 bases spanning the gap. The CDR3 length is 13 residues. The TCR sequence derives from a man aged 35 to 55 with glioma. Some clones in this sample may be carry-over from other donors' samples. This material consisted of peripheral blood mononuclear cells (PBMCs), taken from a glioma patient whose treatment included an IDH1 peptide vaccine. J is TRBJ2-5 and V is TRBV7-9; D not certain. The CDR3 reads CASSLGVGFGQYF. In DNA, the CDR3 is TGTGCCAGCAGCTTAGGGGTGGGCTTCGGACAGTACTTC.